The TCR beta chain described here comes from a study of immune evolution from preneoplasia to lung adenocarcinoma. Concerning this clone: The antigen is unknown.

Findings and caveats of the study: Normal lung had the highest top T cell clone frequencies. T cell clonality was higher in KRAS-mutant than EGFR-mutant or wild-type nodules. Later-stage lesions seemingly showed higher T cell density and diversity than normal lung.

The germline V gene encodes CDR1 MNHEY and CDR2 SMNVEV (reference sequence). Trimming took off 7 bases at V and 6 bases at J, with 17 bases between the two ends. The CDR3 length is 14 residues. Premalignant or tumor cells were enriched by macro-dissection after pathologic assessment. The repertoire was sequenced with immunoSEQ multiplex PCR; TCRdb's copy has only in-frame clones and lacks some. Found here are 10,000 or so clones, more than 75% of them singletons; the top ten hold 8.5% to 10%. This TCR was sampled from an older donor with lung adenocarcinoma. This sequence joins TRBV27 and TRBJ2-3; D is possibly TRBD2 (6 bases). Sequenced: FFPE minimally invasive lung adenocarcinoma tissue. CDR3 sequence: CASTTLTSMDTQYF. CDR3 DNA: TGTGCCAGCACCACCCTCACTAGCATGGATACGCAGTATTTT.